Presented here are 28 T cell receptor beta chains from one specimen sequenced in a study of blood T cell repertoires in COVID-19. Sequencing used immunoSEQ multiplex PCR; TCRdb keeps in-frame clones, though not all of them. The sample lists approximately 150,000 clones, 82% occurring once. Sequencing was performed on peripheral blood. The source of these receptors is a woman aged 65 to 85 with acute or convalescent COVID-19.

The V gene is TRBV4-3, the J gene TRBJ1-1, with TRBD1 matching 9 bases. The CDR3 runs to 18 residues. J was trimmed by 5 bases and V by 4 bases; bases with no gene match: 17. The V gene's germline CDR1 is LGHNA and CDR2 YSLEER. The CDR3 sequence: CASSLATGGSGLRTEAFF. The CDR3 bases are TGCGCCAGCAGCCTTGCTACAGGGGGCTCGGGTCTGCGGACTGAAGCTTTCTTT.

The rearrangement links TRBV6-5 to TRBJ1-2; no reliable D call. V gave up 8 bases and J gave up 8 bases, with 12 bases separating them. The CDR3 is 11 amino acids. Germline CDR1 and CDR2: MNHEY and SVGAGI. The CDR3 region has the DNA TGTGCCAGCTCAGGAAGCCTGGGCTACACCTTC. This sequence encodes CASSGSLGYTF.

This chain joins TRBV12-3 or TRBV12-4 and TRBJ2-7; 7 bases match TRBD2. The CDR3 covers 12 residues. J was trimmed by 3 bases and V by 6 bases; bases with no gene match: 2. The CDR3 coding sequence is TGTGCCAGCAGCGGACTAGACTACGAGCAGTACTTC. It yields the protein CASSGLDYEQYF.

This rearrangement joins TRBV28 to TRBJ1-5; a possible D gene is TRBD1 (6 bases). Trimming took off 5 bases at V and 6 bases at J, with 20 bases between the two ends. Germline CDR1 MDHEN, CDR2 SYDVKM. There are 16 residues in the CDR3. CDR3: CASSPSSSGGGQPQHF. The CDR3 coding sequence is TGTGCCAGCAGTCCTAGTTCGTCGGGGGGCGGTCAGCCCCAGCATTTT.

The genes are TRBV5-6 and TRBJ2-1, with D uncertain. From germline, CDR1 is SGHDT and CDR2 YYEEEE. Trimming removed 0 bases from V and 2 bases from J, with 12 bases in between. The CDR3 extends over 16 amino acids. CDR3 sequence (DNA): TGTGCCAGCAGCTTGGAAGTAGCTCCGGCCTACAATGAGCAGTTCTTC. Translating gives CASSLEVAPAYNEQFF. The variable domain in full, completed from reference TRBV5-6 and TRBJ2-1, reads DAGVTQSPTHLIKTRGQQVTLRCSPKSGHDTVSWYQQALGQGPQFIFQYYEEEERQRGNFPDRFSGHQFPNYSSELNVNALLLGDSALYLCASSLEVAPAYNEQFFGPGTRLTVL.

The table lists this clone with a count of one. The chain recombines TRBV6-2 or TRBV6-3 with TRBJ2-7; 12 nucleotides match TRBD2. The junction had 8 bases not matched to a gene; V was cut back by 2 bases and J by 3 bases. The CDR3 has 17 amino acids. CDR1 and CDR2 from the germline V gene are MNHEY and SVGEGT. CDR3 loop: CASSYALTSGRVYEQYF. CDR3 DNA sequence: TGTGCCAGCAGTTACGCCTTGACTAGCGGGAGAGTCTACGAGCAGTACTTC.

The chain employs TRBV25-1 and TRBJ2-7; 10 bases are shared with TRBD2. The trim removed 10 bases at V and 5 bases at J, leaving 5 bases unmatched. There are 12 residues in the CDR3. Germline loops: CDR1 MGHDK, CDR2 SYGVNS. CDR3 sequence: CAKGSGRNEQYF. The DNA of the CDR3 is TGTGCCAAAGGTAGCGGGAGGAACGAGCAGTACTTC.

With regard to this clone: Other DNA sequences of this sample code for an identical CDR3. The chain recombines TRBV3-1 (or the pseudogene TRBV3-2) with TRBJ2-1, with 8 bases lining up with TRBD2. CDR1 is LGHDT, CDR2 YNNKEL, per germline (reference sequence). With V trimmed by 1 base and J by 4 bases, 3 bases remained unmatched. This CDR3 has 15 residues. CDR3 residues: CASSQVSGNYNEQFF. The CDR3 DNA follows: TGTGCCAGCAGCCAAGTTAGCGGGAATTACAATGAGCAGTTCTTC.

The rearrangement uses TRBV28 and TRBJ1-2, with unresolved D. Per germline, CDR1 MDHEN and CDR2 SYDVKM. V dropped 6 bases and J dropped 7 bases, with 24 bases sitting between them. The CDR3 consists of 16 residues. DNA for the CDR3: TGTGCCAGCAGCCCTACTACCGGGCACGGCGGGCTTGGCTACACCTTC. This gives the protein CASSPTTGHGGLGYTF.

The rearrangement joins TRBV7-2 to TRBJ1-2; maybe TRBD1 (5 bases). The germline V gene encodes CDR1 SGHTA and CDR2 FQGNSA. This CDR3 is 15 amino acids long. The V end lost 4 bases, the J end lost 8 bases, and 20 bases lay between the germline ends. CDR3 sequence (DNA): TGTGCCAGCAGCTCCTCTTGGGGCTCGGTGGAAGGCTACACCTTC. This encodes CASSSSWGSVEGYTF.

This chain joins TRBV20-1 and TRBJ1-5, with no clear D. The CDR3 runs 13 residues. Deletions cut 3 bases from V and 3 bases from J, with 9 bases between. Germline lookup yields CDR1 DFQATT and CDR2 SNEGSKA (reference sequence). The CDR3 DNA reads TGCAGTGCTAGTTTCGAGCCCAATCAGCCCCAGCATTTT. Protein: CSASFEPNQPQHF.

The genes are TRBV7-9 and TRBJ1-2, with 10 bases lining up with TRBD1. Trimming took 5 bases from V and 7 from J; bases not matched to a gene: 10. The germline CDR1 and CDR2 sequences are SEHNR and FQNEAQ (reference sequence). This CDR3 spans 15 amino acids. Written as DNA, the CDR3 is TGTGCCAGCAGCCGACCGGGACAGGGGAATGCTGGCTACACCTTC. Encoded protein: CASSRPGQGNAGYTF. Full variable domain (rest looked up from reference TRBV7-9 and TRBJ1-2): DTGVSQNPRHKITKRGQNVTFRCDPISEHNRLYWYRQTLGQGPEFLTYFQNEAQLEKSRLLSDRFSAERPKGSFSTLEIQRTEQGDSAMYLCASSRPGQGNAGYTFGSGTRLTVV.

The sample holds one count of this clone. V is TRBV7-9 and J is TRBJ2-3; 8 nucleotides align to TRBD2. From germline, CDR1 is SEHNR and CDR2 FQNEAQ (reference sequence). This CDR3 comprises 14 residues. J was trimmed by 6 bases and V by 5 bases; bases with no gene match: 7. The CDR3 DNA reads TGTGCCAGCAGCACCGGGGGGGGCCCTGATACGCAGTATTTT. Translation: CASSTGGGPDTQYF.

This chain joins TRBV2 and TRBJ2-3, with TRBD2 identical over 10 bases. Looked up from germline, CDR1 is SNHLY and CDR2 is FYNNEI. The CDR3 runs to 17 residues. V trimming: 3 bases; J trimming: 1 base; junction bases outside the gene matches: 7. The DNA for the CDR3 is TGTGCCAGCAGTGATGTAAGGGGGACTAGCGGCACAGATACGCAGTATTTT. It translates to CASSDVRGTSGTDTQYF.

The V and J genes are TRBV7-2 and TRBJ2-2, with 8 bases matching TRBD2. In germline, CDR1 is SGHTA, CDR2 FQGNSA. This CDR3 has 15 amino acids. Trimming cost V 1 base and J 7 bases; bases outside gene matches: 5. The CDR3: CASSLGLAGNGELFF. As DNA, the CDR3 is TGTGCCAGCAGCTTAGGCCTAGCGGGTAACGGGGAGCTGTTTTTT.

The genes are TRBV27 and TRBJ1-2; 7 nucleotides match TRBD1. In germline, CDR1 is MNHEY, CDR2 SMNVEV (reference sequence). The CDR3 spans 14 residues. V was pared by 0 bases and J by 4 bases, with 2 bases of the junction left unmatched. CDR3 sequence reads: CASSLSRTGYGYTF. CDR3 nucleotides: TGTGCCAGCAGTTTATCCCGGACAGGCTATGGCTACACCTTC.

This clone occurred once. The chain carries TRBV10-3 and TRBJ1-6; no reliable D call. Germline CDR1 ENHRY, CDR2 SYGVKD. The ends were cut back, 7 bases at V and 5 bases at J, with 6 bases in the middle. The CDR3 runs 12 residues. The CDR3 loop is CAINTDNSPLHF. DNA for the CDR3: TGTGCCATCAACACAGATAATTCACCCCTCCACTTT.

This chain connects TRBV11-2 to TRBJ2-5; 12 nucleotides agree with TRBD2. J lost 5 bases, V lost 4 bases, and 5 bases had no gene match. Germline values: CDR1 SGHAT, CDR2 FQNNGV. CDR3 length: 15 amino acids. In nucleotides, the CDR3 is TGTGCCAGCAGCTCACGGACTAGCGGGACTGAGACCCAGTACTTC. The encoded protein is CASSSRTSGTETQYF.

As to this clone: A single base separates this from a much larger clone, so it may be a read error. The CDR3 protein is CASSLKSRDEQFF. The CDR3 DNA sequence: TGTGCCAGCAGCTTAAAGAGTCGTGATGAGCAGTTCTTC. The rearrangement uses TRBV7-9 and TRBJ2-1; D is ambiguous. Looked up from germline, CDR1 is SEHNR and CDR2 is FQNEAQ (reference sequence). CDR3 length: 13 residues. V lost 2 bases and J lost 8, with 10 bases in between.

The chain is built from TRBV27 and TRBJ1-1, with 9 bases aligning to TRBD1. The CDR3 is 14 amino acids. V trimming: 4 bases; J trimming: 4 bases; junction bases outside the gene matches: 4. Germline loops: CDR1 MNHEY, CDR2 SMNVEV (reference sequence). In DNA, the CDR3 is TGTGCCAGCAGTTACAGGGGGCTTGGCACTGAAGCTTTCTTT. It codes for CASSYRGLGTEAFF.

The V and J genes are TRBV3-1 (or the pseudogene TRBV3-2) and TRBJ1-1; D not resolved. The CDR3 loop spans 12 amino acids. Trimming cost V 0 bases and J 10 bases, with 9 bases left between them. Germline CDR1 LGHDT, CDR2 YNNKEL (reference sequence). The CDR3 loop is CASSQDRRRAFF. The DNA for the CDR3 is TGTGCCAGCAGCCAAGATCGTCGTCGAGCTTTCTTT.

The V call is TRBV7-3, the J call TRBJ1-1, with a weak D call TRBD1 (5 bases). The V and J ends lost 1 base and 5 bases respectively, with 14 bases between them. The CDR3 runs to 15 residues. CDR1 and CDR2 (germline): SGHTA, FQGTGA. For the CDR3, the DNA is TGTGCCAGCAGCTTAATGACAGTCCAGAATACTGAAGCTTTCTTT. This encodes CASSLMTVQNTEAFF. The variable domain in full, completed from reference TRBV7-3 and TRBJ1-1, reads GAGVSQTPSNKVTEKGKYVELRCDPISGHTALYWYRQSLGQGPEFLIYFQGTGAADDSGLPNDRFFAVRPEGSVSTLKIQRTERGDSAVYLCASSLMTVQNTEAFFGQGTRLTVV.

V usage is TRBV18 and J usage is TRBJ2-7, with D possibly matching TRBD1 (6 bases). The CDR3 sequence is 13 residues long. V lost 6 bases and J 1 base, leaving 10 bases between the germline ends. CDR1 is KGHSH and CDR2 is LQKENI in the germline V gene. The DNA of the CDR3 is TGTGCCAGCTCTAGACAGGAGTCCTACGAGCAGTACTTC. Its translation: CASSRQESYEQYF.

The chain uses TRBV5-1 and TRBJ1-2, with TRBD1 identical over 11 bases. V gave up 0 bases and J gave up 7 bases; unmatched junction bases: 5. The CDR3 is 15 amino acids. Germline V lookup: CDR1 SGHRS, CDR2 YFSETQ. Written as DNA, the CDR3 is TGCGCCAGCAGCTTGGAAGGACAGGGGGCATCTGGCTACACCTTC. It translates to CASSLEGQGASGYTF.

The chain employs TRBV7-2 and TRBJ2-1, with D possibly matching TRBD1 (6 bases). Trimming shortened V by 6 bases and J by 5 bases, and 11 bases separated the two germline ends. The CDR3 is made up of 13 amino acids. CDR1 SGHTA and CDR2 FQGNSA come from the germline V gene. CDR3 protein: CASSLGANNEQFF. For the CDR3, the DNA is TGTGCCAGCAGTTTGGGGGCTAACAATGAGCAGTTCTTC.

The chain has TRBV19 and TRBJ2-5; D remains unclear. The CDR3 sequence is 11 residues long. Trimming pared 5 bases from V and 3 bases from J, leaving 4 bases between. Germline CDR1 LNHDA, CDR2 SQIVND (reference sequence). This CDR3 is CASSEKETQYF. CDR3 coding DNA: TGTGCCAGTAGTGAGAAAGAGACCCAGTACTTC.

The rearrangement joins TRBV28 to TRBJ1-3; no clear D gene. Germline values: CDR1 MDHEN, CDR2 SYDVKM. The CDR3 loop spans 12 amino acids. The V end was cut by 8 bases, the J end by 3 bases, with 8 bases between. The chain's CDR3 is CASLGFGNTIYF. The CDR3 DNA reads as TGTGCCAGCCTCGGGTTTGGAAACACCATATATTTT.

The gene calls are TRBV7-2 and TRBJ2-3; D unresolved. Germline CDR1 SGHTA, CDR2 FQGNSA. This CDR3 region has 16 residues. V dropped 4 bases and J dropped 0 bases, with 14 bases sitting between them. The CDR3 is CASSSSFLTSTDTQYF. The CDR3 DNA is TGTGCCAGCAGCTCCTCCTTCTTAACTAGCACAGATACGCAGTATTTT.